Listed below are T cell receptor beta chains from one sample, sequenced in a study of T cells in Graves' hyperthyroidism and ophthalmopathy. TCRdb analysed the multiplex PCR reads with MiXCR anew, one entry per CDR3 protein. The data show hundreds of thousands of distinct CDR3 sequences, about 20% seen once. Sequenced input: blood. The receptors derive from a young man with Graves' ophthalmopathy. CDR3s include the opening cysteine and the closing phenylalanine or tryptophan. A D gene is named only where the DNA matches it firmly. Part of the rows lack a size; the others show once, few, many or a class for expanded clones.

>-|TRBJ2-4|TRBV6-1|TRBD1
CASREDRVNKNIQYF
TGTGCCAGCAGGGAGGACAGGGTAAACAAAAACATTCAGTACTTC
>-|TRBJ1-5|TRBV24-1|-
CATSDFAGRQPQHF
TGTGCCACCAGTGATTTCGCGGGGCGTCAGCCCCAGCATTTT
>many|TRBJ1-4|TRBV18|-
CASSTDRLNEKLFF
TGTGCCAGCTCAACAGACAGGCTCAATGAAAAACTGTTTTTT
>-|TRBJ1-1|TRBV7-3|-
CASSLKPRGTKAFF
TGTGCCAGCAGCTTAAAACCGAGGGGCACTAAAGCTTTCTTT
>many|TRBJ2-1|TRBV28|TRBD2
CASSLRSLAVDNEQFF
TGTGCCAGCAGTTTAAGATCCCTAGCGGTCGACAATGAGCAGTTCTTC
>many|TRBJ2-2|TRBV30|-
CAWKSPNTGELFF
TGTGCCTGGAAGAGCCCTAACACCGGGGAGCTGTTTTTT
>-|TRBJ2-7|TRBV12-3/TRBV12-4|-
CASSRDHSSYEQYF
TGTGCCAGCAGCCGGGACCACAGCTCCTACGAGCAGTACTTC
>-|TRBJ2-7|TRBV14|-
CASSQQGGPYEQYF
TGTGCCAGCAGCCAACAAGGGGGGCCCTACGAGCAGTACTTC
>few|TRBJ2-7|TRBV4-2|TRBD2
CASSLTSGTTYEQYF
TGTGCCAGCAGCCTGACTAGCGGGACAACCTACGAGCAGTACTTC
>many|TRBJ2-1|TRBV18|-
CASSRASEILEQFF
TGTGCCAGCTCACGGGCTAGCGAGATCCTTGAGCAGTTCTTC
>-|TRBJ2-7|TRBV20-1|TRBD1
CSAHSTGQATGEQYF
TGCAGTGCTCATAGTACGGGACAGGCGACAGGGGAGCAGTACTTC
>many|TRBJ1-1|TRBV5-1|-
CASSQGSRGEAFF
TGCGCCAGCAGCCAGGGGAGCAGAGGAGAAGCTTTCTTT
>many|TRBJ2-2|TRBV5-5|-
CASSLSPTGELFF
TGTGCCAGCAGCTTGTCACCCACCGGGGAGCTGTTTTTT
>many|TRBJ2-1|TRBV14|-
CASSQVSGEQFF
TGTGCCAGCAGCCAAGTGTCCGGTGAGCAGTTCTTC
>few|TRBJ2-2|TRBV11-3|-
CASRTETGELFF
TGTGCCAGCAGGACAGAGACCGGGGAGCTGTTTTTT
>-|TRBJ2-2|TRBV15|TRBD1
CATSRDGTGDTGELFF
TGTGCCACCAGCAGAGATGGGACAGGGGACACCGGGGAGCTGTTTTTT
>many|TRBJ1-1|TRBV28|-
CASTKGGNGYTEAFF
TGTGCCAGCACCAAGGGGGGCAATGGGTACACTGAAGCTTTCTTT
>-|TRBJ2-2|TRBV11-2|TRBD2
CASSSGLASTGELFF
TGTGCCAGCAGCTCCGGACTAGCTTCCACCGGGGAGCTGTTTTTT
>-|TRBJ2-3|TRBV27|TRBD1
CASRALKTGPSTDTQYF
TGTGCCAGCAGGGCACTCAAGACAGGGCCTAGCACAGATACGCAGTATTTT
>few|TRBJ2-3|TRBV7-3|TRBD2
CASSLLAGGMDTQYF
TGTGCCAGCAGCTTATTGGCGGGAGGGATGGATACGCAGTATTTT
>few|TRBJ2-1|TRBV7-3|-
CASSEVPGGHYNEQFF
TGTGCCAGCAGCGAAGTCCCGGGGGGCCACTACAATGAGCAGTTCTTC
>many|TRBJ2-7|TRBV20-1|TRBD2
CSARPPGTSYEQYF
TGCAGTGCTCGTCCCCCCGGGACTAGCTACGAGCAGTACTTC
>few|TRBJ2-3|TRBV12-3/TRBV12-4|TRBD2
CASSPQVAGGTDTQYF
TGTGCCAGCAGTCCTCAGGTAGCGGGAGGCACAGATACGCAGTATTTT
>-|TRBJ2-7|TRBV3-1|TRBD2
CASSQDWLAGVEQYF
TGTGCCAGCAGCCAAGATTGGCTAGCGGGAGTCGAGCAGTACTTC
>many|TRBJ1-5|TRBV2|TRBD1
CASSVTGARQQPQHF
TGTGCCAGCAGTGTGACAGGGGCCCGTCAGCAGCCCCAGCATTTT
>-|TRBJ1-3|TRBV12-3/TRBV12-4|-
CASSLAQTSGNTIYF
TGTGCCAGCAGCCTGGCTCAAACGTCTGGAAACACCATATATTTT
>-|TRBJ2-1|TRBV6-1|-
CASSDYSEQFF
TGTGCCAGCAGCGACTACAGTGAGCAGTTCTTC
>many|TRBJ1-1|TRBV2|TRBD1
CASIGTGAFF
TGTGCCAGCATCGGGACAGGAGCTTTCTTT
>few|TRBJ2-7|TRBV15|-
CATSRDFRLDLNEQYF
TGTGCCACCAGCAGAGATTTTAGACTAGATCTCAACGAGCAGTACTTC
>many|TRBJ1-6|TRBV7-6|-
CASSSQASREEGLHF
TGTGCCAGCAGCTCACAGGCGTCCCGCGAGGAGGGCCTCCACTTT
>-|TRBJ2-7|TRBV2|TRBD2
CASSAGTSGSYEQYF
TGTGCCAGCAGTGCCGGGACTAGCGGGAGTTACGAGCAGTACTTC
>-|TRBJ2-7|TRBV7-9|TRBD1
CASRDTGTGGIEQYF
TGTGCCAGCAGGGACACCGGGACAGGGGGCATCGAGCAGTACTTC
>many|TRBJ2-2|TRBV7-9|-
CASSLGGTDTGELFF
TGTGCCAGCAGCTTGGGCGGGACAGATACCGGGGAGCTGTTTTTT
>-|TRBJ2-3|TRBV6-1|TRBD2
CASRKLAGGRRTDTQYF
TGTGCCAGCAGGAAACTAGCGGGAGGGCGTCGCACAGATACGCAGTATTTT
>-|TRBJ2-5|TRBV10-1|-
CASSASLGQGEETQYF
TGCGCCAGCAGTGCATCCTTGGGGCAGGGTGAAGAGACCCAGTACTTC
>many|TRBJ2-1|TRBV20-1|TRBD2
CSAPLQKLAGVVNEQFF
TGCAGTGCTCCACTACAAAAACTAGCGGGAGTTGTCAATGAGCAGTTCTTC
>-|TRBJ2-7|TRBV3-1|TRBD2
CASSQVVGGPYEQYF
TGTGCCAGCAGCCAAGTAGTGGGAGGGCCGTACGAGCAGTACTTC
>-|TRBJ1-2|TRBV7-9|-
CASSLDMTAGGYTF
TGTGCCAGCAGCTTAGATATGACAGCAGGCGGCTACACCTTC
>-|TRBJ2-3|TRBV24-1|TRBD2
CATSLAGLTDTQYF
TGTGCCACCAGTTTAGCGGGCCTCACAGATACGCAGTATTTT
>few|TRBJ2-7|TRBV2|TRBD1
CASSAQGAVYEQYF
TGTGCCAGCAGTGCACAGGGGGCTGTTTACGAGCAGTACTTC
>few|TRBJ1-4|TRBV5-1|TRBD1
CASSWGRGQNEKLFF
TGCGCCAGCAGCTGGGGGAGGGGGCAGAATGAAAAACTGTTTTTT
>many|TRBJ1-5|TRBV28|-
CASLEFGRGNQPQHF
TGTGCCAGTCTCGAGTTTGGCAGGGGCAATCAGCCCCAGCATTTT
>-|TRBJ2-5|TRBV2|-
CASRANGGETQYF
TGTGCCAGCAGAGCCAACGGAGGGGAGACCCAGTACTTC
>-|TRBJ2-7|TRBV6-1|TRBD1
CASSTKTGANEQYF
TGTGCCAGCAGTACTAAGACAGGGGCGAACGAGCAGTACTTC
>few|TRBJ2-7|TRBV20-1|TRBD1
CSSQTGGGYEQYF
TGCAGTTCACAGACAGGGGGGGGCTACGAGCAGTACTTC
>few|TRBJ2-7|TRBV18|-
CASSPQNTGYEQYF
TGTGCCAGCTCACCACAGAATACGGGCTACGAGCAGTACTTC
>many|TRBJ2-2|TRBV6-6|TRBD2
CASSYYLGSGSSGELFF
TGTGCCAGCAGTTACTATCTTGGTAGCGGGAGCTCCGGGGAGCTGTTTTTT
>few|TRBJ2-1|TRBV3-1|-
CASTPGFGPNEQFF
TGTGCCAGCACGCCCGGGTTCGGACCCAATGAGCAGTTCTTC
>few|TRBJ1-1|TRBV4-2|TRBD1
CASSPLAAGTGNTEAFF
TGTGCCAGCAGCCCTCTCGCAGCCGGGACAGGGAACACTGAAGCTTTCTTT
>few|TRBJ2-7|TRBV5-6|-
CASSLAGQTDYEQYF
TGTGCCAGCAGCTTGGCCGGGCAGACAGACTACGAGCAGTACTTC
>-|TRBJ2-1|TRBV14|-
CASSQEGGRTKEQFF
TGTGCCAGCAGCCAAGAGGGTGGGCGAACAAAGGAGCAGTTCTTC
>-|TRBJ2-3|TRBV30|-
CAWSHIYRGETTDTQYF
TGTGCCTGGAGTCATATTTACCGCGGGGAAACCACAGATACGCAGTATTTT
>few|TRBJ1-1|TRBV28|-
CASSVINKEKAFF
TGTGCCAGCAGTGTTATAAACAAGGAAAAAGCTTTCTTT
>few|TRBJ1-4|TRBV29-1|TRBD1
CSVQRQGATNEKLFF
TGCAGCGTCCAAAGACAGGGCGCAACTAATGAAAAACTGTTTTTT
>-|TRBJ1-2|TRBV9|TRBD1
CASSVAYGGGINYGYTF
TGTGCCAGCAGCGTAGCGTATGGAGGGGGCATCAACTATGGCTACACCTTC
>many|TRBJ1-5|TRBV5-6|-
CASSLAAVYNQPQHF
TGTGCCAGCAGCTTGGCGGCAGTCTACAATCAGCCCCAGCATTTT
>-|TRBJ2-7|TRBV7-9|TRBD1
CASSFGASGGAGYEQYF
TGTGCCAGCAGCTTCGGGGCGTCAGGGGGCGCAGGATACGAGCAGTACTTC
>-|TRBJ2-7|TRBV28|-
CASSSAGREQYF
TGTGCCAGCAGTTCCGCAGGGCGTGAGCAGTACTTC
>-|TRBJ2-1|TRBV7-9|-
CASRPLANNEQFF
TGTGCCAGCAGGCCTCTAGCGAACAATGAGCAGTTCTTC